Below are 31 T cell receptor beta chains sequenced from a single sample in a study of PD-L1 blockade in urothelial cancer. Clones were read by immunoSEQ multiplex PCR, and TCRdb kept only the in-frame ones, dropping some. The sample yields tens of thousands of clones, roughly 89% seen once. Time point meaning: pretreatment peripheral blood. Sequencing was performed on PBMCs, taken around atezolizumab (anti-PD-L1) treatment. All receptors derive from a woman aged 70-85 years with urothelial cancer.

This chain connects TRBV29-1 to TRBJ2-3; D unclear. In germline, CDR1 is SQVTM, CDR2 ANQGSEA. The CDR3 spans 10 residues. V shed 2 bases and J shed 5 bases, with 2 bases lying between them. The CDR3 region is CSVEQDTQYF. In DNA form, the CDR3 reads TGCAGCGTTGAACAAGATACGCAGTATTTT.

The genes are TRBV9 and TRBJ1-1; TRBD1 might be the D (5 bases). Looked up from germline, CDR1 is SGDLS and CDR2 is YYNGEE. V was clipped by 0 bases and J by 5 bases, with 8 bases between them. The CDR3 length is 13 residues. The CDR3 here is CASSVVSGTEAFF. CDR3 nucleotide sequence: TGTGCCAGCAGCGTAGTATCAGGGACTGAAGCTTTCTTT.

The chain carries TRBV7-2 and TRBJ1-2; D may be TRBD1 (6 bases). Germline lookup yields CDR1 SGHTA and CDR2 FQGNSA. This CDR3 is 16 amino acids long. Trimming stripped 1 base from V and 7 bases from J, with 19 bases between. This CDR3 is CASSLEHSWSRGGYTF. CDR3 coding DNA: TGTGCCAGCAGCTTAGAGCACTCGTGGAGCAGGGGTGGCTACACCTTC.

CDR3 nucleotide sequence: TGTGCCAGCAGCCGTACAGGTCCCCGGGAGACCCAGTACTTC. Translated: CASSRTGPRETQYF. V is TRBV7-9 and J is TRBJ2-5; maybe TRBD1 (5 bases). V dropped 5 bases and J dropped 5 bases, with 15 bases sitting between them. This CDR3 is built from 14 residues. Germline values: CDR1 SEHNR, CDR2 FQNEAQ (reference sequence).

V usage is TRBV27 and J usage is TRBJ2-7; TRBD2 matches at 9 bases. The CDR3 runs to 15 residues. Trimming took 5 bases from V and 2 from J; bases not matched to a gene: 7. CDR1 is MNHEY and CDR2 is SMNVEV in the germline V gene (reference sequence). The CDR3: CASSQPGLAPYEQYF. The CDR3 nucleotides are TGTGCCAGCAGTCAACCGGGACTAGCACCCTACGAGCAGTACTTC.

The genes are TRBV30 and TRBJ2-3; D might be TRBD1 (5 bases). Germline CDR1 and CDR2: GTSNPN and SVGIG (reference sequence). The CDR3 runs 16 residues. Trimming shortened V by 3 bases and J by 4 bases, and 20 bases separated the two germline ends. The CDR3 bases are TGTGCCTGGAGGTCAGGGTTTTTTTCCCCGCCAGATACGCAGTATTTT. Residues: CAWRSGFFSPPDTQYF.

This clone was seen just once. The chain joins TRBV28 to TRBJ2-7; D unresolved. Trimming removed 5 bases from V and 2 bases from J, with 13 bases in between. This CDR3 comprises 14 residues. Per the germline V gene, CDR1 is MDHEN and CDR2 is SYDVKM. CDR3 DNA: TGTGCCAGCAGTGTACCACAGAAGACCTACGAGCAGTACTTC. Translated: CASSVPQKTYEQYF.

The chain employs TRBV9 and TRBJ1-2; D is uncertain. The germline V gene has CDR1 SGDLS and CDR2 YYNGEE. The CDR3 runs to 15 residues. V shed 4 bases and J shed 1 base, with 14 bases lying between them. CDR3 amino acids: CASSLGRHDNYGYTF. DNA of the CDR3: TGTGCCAGCAGCCTGGGCCGACATGATAACTATGGCTACACCTTC.

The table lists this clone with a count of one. CDR3 amino acids: CASSRQGRGETQYF. The CDR3 DNA reads as TGTGCCAGCAGCAGACAGGGGCGGGGGGAGACCCAGTACTTC. This chain joins TRBV7-9 and TRBJ2-5; D is perhaps TRBD1 (8 bases). Germline V gene sequence: CDR1 SEHNR, CDR2 FQNEAQ (reference sequence). The length of the CDR3 is 14 residues. V lost 5 bases and J 5 bases, leaving 15 bases between the germline ends.

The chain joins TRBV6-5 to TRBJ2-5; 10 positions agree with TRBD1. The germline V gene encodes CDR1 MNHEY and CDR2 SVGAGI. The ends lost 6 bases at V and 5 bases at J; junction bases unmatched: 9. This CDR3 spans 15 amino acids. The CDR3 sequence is CASRPDRGRSETQYF. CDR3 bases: TGTGCCAGCAGACCAGACAGGGGGCGATCGGAGACCCAGTACTTC.

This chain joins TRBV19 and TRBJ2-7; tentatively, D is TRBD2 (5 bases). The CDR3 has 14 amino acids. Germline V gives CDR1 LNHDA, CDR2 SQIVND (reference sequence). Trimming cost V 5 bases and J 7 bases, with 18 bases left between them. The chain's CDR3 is CASSSFSAPGEQYF. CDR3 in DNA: TGTGCCAGTAGTTCATTTAGTGCCCCGGGGGAGCAGTACTTC.

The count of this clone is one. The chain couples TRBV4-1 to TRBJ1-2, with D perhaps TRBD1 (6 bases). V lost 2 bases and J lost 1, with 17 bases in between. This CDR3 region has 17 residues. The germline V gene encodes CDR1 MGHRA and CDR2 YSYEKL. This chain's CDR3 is CASSQNPPGQYNYGYTF. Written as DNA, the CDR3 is TGCGCCAGCAGCCAAAACCCTCCGGGACAATATAACTATGGCTACACCTTC.

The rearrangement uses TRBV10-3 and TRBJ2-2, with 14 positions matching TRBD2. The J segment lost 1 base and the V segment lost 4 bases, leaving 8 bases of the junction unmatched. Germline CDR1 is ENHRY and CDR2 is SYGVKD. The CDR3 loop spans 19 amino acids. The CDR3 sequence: CAISGKGLAGVENTGELFF. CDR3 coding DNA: TGTGCCATCAGTGGTAAGGGACTAGCGGGAGTTGAGAACACCGGGGAGCTGTTTTTT.

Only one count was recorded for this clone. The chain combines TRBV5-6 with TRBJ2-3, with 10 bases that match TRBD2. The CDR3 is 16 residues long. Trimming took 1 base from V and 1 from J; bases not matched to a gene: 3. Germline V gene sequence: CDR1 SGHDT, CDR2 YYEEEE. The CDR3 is CASSLLAGEGTDTQYF. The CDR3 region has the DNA TGTGCCAGCAGCTTGCTAGCGGGAGAGGGCACAGATACGCAGTATTTT.

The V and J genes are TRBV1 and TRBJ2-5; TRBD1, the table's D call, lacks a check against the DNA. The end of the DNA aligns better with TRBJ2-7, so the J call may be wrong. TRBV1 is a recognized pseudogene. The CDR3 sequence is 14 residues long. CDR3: CTSSLTGDHYEQYF. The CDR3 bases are TGCACCAGCAGCCTGACAGGGGACCACTACGAGCAGTACTTC.

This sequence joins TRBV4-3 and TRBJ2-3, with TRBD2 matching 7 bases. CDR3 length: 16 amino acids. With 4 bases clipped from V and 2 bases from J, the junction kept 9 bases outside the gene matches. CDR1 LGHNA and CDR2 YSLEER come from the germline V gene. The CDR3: CASSPLGGGNTDTQYF. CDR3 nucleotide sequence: TGCGCCAGCAGCCCCTTGGGGGGGGGAAACACAGATACGCAGTATTTT.

In nucleotides, the CDR3 is TGTGCCAGCAGCACCTATACCGGGACAGGGGGCACAGATACGCAGTATTTT. This gives the protein CASSTYTGTGGTDTQYF. The V call is TRBV5-6, the J call TRBJ2-3; 10 bases are shared with TRBD1. The trim removed 4 bases at V and 1 base at J, leaving 9 bases unmatched. Germline lookup yields CDR1 SGHDT and CDR2 YYEEEE. This CDR3 contains 17 residues.

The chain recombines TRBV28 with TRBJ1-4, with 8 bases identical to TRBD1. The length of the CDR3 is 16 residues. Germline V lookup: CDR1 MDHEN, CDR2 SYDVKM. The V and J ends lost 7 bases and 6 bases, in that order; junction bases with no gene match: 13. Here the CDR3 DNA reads TGTGCCAGCAAGGGGGGGACAGGTCCAGATTATGAAAAACTGTTTTTT. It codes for CASKGGTGPDYEKLFF. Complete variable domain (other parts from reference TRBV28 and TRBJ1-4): DVKVTQSSRYLVKRTGEKVFLECVQDMDHENMFWYRQDPGLGLRLIYFSYDVKMKEKGDIPEGYSVSREKKERFSLILESASTNQTSMYLCASKGGTGPDYEKLFFGSGTQLSVL.

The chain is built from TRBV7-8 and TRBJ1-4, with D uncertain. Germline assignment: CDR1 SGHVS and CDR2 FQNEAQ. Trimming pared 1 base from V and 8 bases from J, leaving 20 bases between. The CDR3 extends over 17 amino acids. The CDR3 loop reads CASSLDGSVVPGEKLFF. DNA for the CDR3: TGTGCCAGCAGCTTAGATGGCAGCGTAGTACCTGGCGAAAAACTGTTTTTT.

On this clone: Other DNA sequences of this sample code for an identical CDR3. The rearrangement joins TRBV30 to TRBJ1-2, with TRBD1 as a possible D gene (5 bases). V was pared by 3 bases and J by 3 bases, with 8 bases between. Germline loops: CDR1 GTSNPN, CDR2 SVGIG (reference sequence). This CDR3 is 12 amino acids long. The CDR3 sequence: CAWSGGDYGYTF. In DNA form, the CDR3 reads TGTGCCTGGAGCGGGGGGGACTATGGCTACACCTTC. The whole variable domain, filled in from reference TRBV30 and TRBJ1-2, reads SQTIHQWPATLVQPVGSPLSLECTVEGTSNPNLYWYRQAAGRGLQLLFYSVGIGQISSEVPQNLSASRPQDRQFILSSKKLLLSDSGFYLCAWSGGDYGYTFGSGTRLTVV.

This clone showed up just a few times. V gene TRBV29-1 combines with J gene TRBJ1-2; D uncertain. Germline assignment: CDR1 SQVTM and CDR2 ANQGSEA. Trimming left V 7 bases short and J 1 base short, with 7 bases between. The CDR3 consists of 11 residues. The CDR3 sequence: CSGGDNYGYTF. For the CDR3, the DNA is TGCAGCGGCGGGGATAACTATGGCTACACCTTC.

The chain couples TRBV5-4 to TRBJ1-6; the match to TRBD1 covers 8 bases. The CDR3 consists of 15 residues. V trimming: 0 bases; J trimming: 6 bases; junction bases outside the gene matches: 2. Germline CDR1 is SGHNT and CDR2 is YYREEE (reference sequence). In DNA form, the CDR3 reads TGTGCCAGCAGCTTGGGCAGGGGGCTTAATTCACCCCTCCACTTT. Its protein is CASSLGRGLNSPLHF.

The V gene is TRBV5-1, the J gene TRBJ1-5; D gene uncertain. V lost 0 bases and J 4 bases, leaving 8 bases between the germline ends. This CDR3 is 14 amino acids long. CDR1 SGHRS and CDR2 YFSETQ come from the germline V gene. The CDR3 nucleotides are TGCGCCAGCAGCTTGGACGGCGGGAATCAGCCCCAGCATTTT. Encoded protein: CASSLDGGNQPQHF.

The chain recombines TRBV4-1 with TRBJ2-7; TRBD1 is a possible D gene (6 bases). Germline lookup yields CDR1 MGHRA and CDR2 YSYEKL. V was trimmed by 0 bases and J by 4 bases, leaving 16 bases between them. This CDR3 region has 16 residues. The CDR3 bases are TGCGCCAGCAGCCAAGATCTCGGGACAAGTATGTACGAGCAGTACTTC. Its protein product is CASSQDLGTSMYEQYF.

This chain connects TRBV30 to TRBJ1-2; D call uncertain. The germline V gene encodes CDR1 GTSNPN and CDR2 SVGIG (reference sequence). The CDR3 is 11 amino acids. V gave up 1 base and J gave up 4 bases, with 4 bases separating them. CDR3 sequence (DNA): TGTGCCTGGAGTGCTGTCTATGGCTACACCTTC. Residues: CAWSAVYGYTF.

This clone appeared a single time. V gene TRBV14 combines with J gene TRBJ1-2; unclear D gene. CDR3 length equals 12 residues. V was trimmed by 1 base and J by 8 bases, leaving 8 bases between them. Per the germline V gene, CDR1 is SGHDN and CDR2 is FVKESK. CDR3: CASSQGKQGYTF. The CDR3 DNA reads TGTGCCAGCAGCCAAGGGAAACAGGGCTACACCTTC.

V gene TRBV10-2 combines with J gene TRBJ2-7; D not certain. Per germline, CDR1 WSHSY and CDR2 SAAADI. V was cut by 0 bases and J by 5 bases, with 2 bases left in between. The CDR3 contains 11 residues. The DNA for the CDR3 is TGCGCCAGCAGTGAGTCTAACGAGCAGTACTTC. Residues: CASSESNEQYF.

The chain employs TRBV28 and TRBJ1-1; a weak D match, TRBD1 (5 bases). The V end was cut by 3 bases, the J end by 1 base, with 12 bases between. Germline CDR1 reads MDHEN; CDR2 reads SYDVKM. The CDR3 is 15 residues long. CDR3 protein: CASSFLRTSNTEAFF. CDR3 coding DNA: TGTGCCAGCAGTTTTCTGCGGACATCGAACACTGAAGCTTTCTTT.

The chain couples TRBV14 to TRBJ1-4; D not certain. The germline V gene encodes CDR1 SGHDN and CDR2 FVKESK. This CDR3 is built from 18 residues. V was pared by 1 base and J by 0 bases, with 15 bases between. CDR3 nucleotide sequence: TGTGCCAGCAGCCAAGGAGTAACCCACTACGCAACTAATGAAAAACTGTTTTTT. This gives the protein CASSQGVTHYATNEKLFF.

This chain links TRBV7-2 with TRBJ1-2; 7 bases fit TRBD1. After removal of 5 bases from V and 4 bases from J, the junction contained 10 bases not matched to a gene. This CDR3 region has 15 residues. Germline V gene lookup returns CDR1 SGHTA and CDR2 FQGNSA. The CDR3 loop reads CASSVRQGLSYGYTF. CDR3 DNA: TGTGCCAGCAGCGTCAGACAGGGACTGAGCTATGGCTACACCTTC.

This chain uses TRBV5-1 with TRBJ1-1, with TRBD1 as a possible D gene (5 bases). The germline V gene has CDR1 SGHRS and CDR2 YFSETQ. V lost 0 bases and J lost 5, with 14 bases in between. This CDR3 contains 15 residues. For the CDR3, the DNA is TGCGCCAGCAGCTTGGAGGCGGGGAGGGGAACTGAAGCTTTCTTT. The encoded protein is CASSLEAGRGTEAFF.